This TCR beta chain was obtained from a study of cytomegalovirus exposure and HLA in healthy donors. Across the study: Of roughly 400 genotyped donors, roughly 81% grouped in the Caucasian-associated ancestry cluster. Notes on the study in general: Further analysis, carried out later, found HLA-associated TCR beta chains more clonally expanded than equally common other chains. Some V segments (TRBV6-2 and TRBV6-3 among them) were excluded as indistinguishable.

V was pared by 3 bases and J by 7 bases, with 17 bases of the junction left unmatched. This CDR3 is 17 amino acids long. Germline V gives CDR1 KGHSH, CDR2 LQKENI. Comment on this clone: The antigen is unknown.

The study ran its PCR with 60 Vbeta and 13 Jbeta primers. The protocol was immunoSEQ multiplex PCR, while the TCRdb copy is restricted to in-frame clones and leaves out a portion. The sample carries fewer than 200,000 clones, roughly 80% recorded once. This rearrangement joins TRBV18 to TRBJ1-2, with 7 bases identical to TRBD1. This TCR was recovered from a woman between 25 and 40 years old in good health and CMV-seropositive. The sample taken for sequencing was PBMCs. CDR3 bases: TGTGCCAGCTCACCGCTGATACAGGGGCTCGGACTCTCTGGCTACACCTTC. This encodes CASSPLIQGLGLSGYTF.